This TCR beta chain was sequenced in a study of identical twins. This clonotype was counted at least ten times. Its cognate antigen is unknown. V was shortened by 1 base and J by 6 bases, with 9 bases between the two germline ends. Germline V gene sequence: CDR1 MGHRA, CDR2 YSYEKL. The CDR3 has 13 amino acids. TCRdb reprocessed the 5' RACE reads with MiXCR, giving one entry per CDR3 protein. Found here are about 530,000 distinct CDR3 sequences, around 22% of them singletons; the top ten hold 0.45% to 0.5%. Overall study findings and caveats: Insertions were fewer in abundant cord blood beta clonotypes, whereas memory repertoires showed none of this pattern. Twins shared out-of-frame alpha sequences with excess low generation probability.

The sample was also linked to a second study, of yellow fever vaccine responses in identical twins.

Sequenced: CD4+ T cells sorted from blood. The sequence was collected from a woman aged 18-30 years in good health. V gene TRBV4-1 combines with J gene TRBJ2-5; D unclear. Written as DNA, the CDR3 is TGCGCCAGCAGCCAAGTATCCGGCCAGACCCAGTACTTC. Its protein product is CASSQVSGQTQYF.